This TCR beta chain was identified during a study of T cell responses to AZD1222 COVID-19 vaccine. Study outcomes and limitations: Clonal diversity was possibly underestimated, and white British individuals and females predominated among donors.

This CDR3 comprises 14 residues. Deletions cut 11 bases from V and 2 bases from J, with 18 bases between. CDR1 ENHRY and CDR2 SYGVKD come from the germline V gene. For this clone: Its matching antigen is unknown.

Only in-frame clones appear in the TCRdb table, and some are missing; sequencing was by immunoSEQ multiplex PCR. The sample carries under 150,000 clones, more than 85% recorded once. The starting material was peripheral blood, obtained on day 0 of AZD1222 vaccination. The chain carries TRBV10-3 and TRBJ2-5; D not resolved. The sequence was obtained from an adult in good health. For the CDR3, the DNA is TGTGCCTCGGCGGTGGGGTCGATTCAAGAGACCCAGTACTTC. This sequence encodes CASAVGSIQETQYF.